The 31 T cell receptor beta chains in this list originate from one sample, sequenced in a study of T cell repertoires in cytomegalovirus infection (dated by TCRdb to between 2017 and 2020). Instrument on record: Illumina HiSeq 1500. The public reads were run again by TCRdb, first through fastp at Q25 and then through MiXCR, and only productive beta chains were kept. Each record represents a unique CDR3 protein, reported with the most common genes and DNA among its rows. Within this sample are nearly 700,000 distinct CDR3 sequences, with around 35% of them counted one time only. The ten most abundant clones make up 15% to 20% of the sample. The antigens these receptors bind are not known. The meaning of the sample's treatment or condition label: in vitro stimulation with specific CMV peptide epitopes to enrich CMV-specific T cells. Sequencing was performed on cultured PBMCs, taken from culture after CMV antigen stimulation. These receptors all come from a human donor in good health (CMV status not recorded). Some clones in this sample may be carry-over from other donors' samples.

V usage is TRBV2 and J usage is TRBJ2-1; D may correspond to TRBD1 or TRBD2 (6 bases each). Germline lookup yields CDR1 SNHLY and CDR2 FYNNEI. The V gene lost 6 bases and the J gene lost 4 bases, with 16 bases spanning the gap. The CDR3 has 15 residues. The CDR3 DNA follows: TGTGCCAGCAGAAAAGGGGGTGGGGGGTACAATGAGCAGTTCTTC. Translation: CASRKGGGGYNEQFF.

This clonotype appeared a few times. The chain joins TRBV11-2 to TRBJ2-1, with D maybe TRBD2 (6 bases). The V gene lost 3 bases and the J gene lost 4 bases, with 19 bases spanning the gap. Germline V gene lookup returns CDR1 SGHAT and CDR2 FQNNGV. This CDR3 comprises 17 residues. In DNA, the CDR3 is TGTGCCAGCAGCTTGGGGCGTTACGGGGGAAATTACAATGAGCAGTTCTTC. It yields the protein CASSLGRYGGNYNEQFF.

The chain employs TRBV12-3 or TRBV12-4 and TRBJ2-3, with D perhaps TRBD1 (6 bases). The CDR3 covers 16 residues. With 4 bases removed from V and 7 bases from J, the gap between germline ends came to 21 bases. The CDR3 coding sequence is TGTGCCAGCAGTTGGGGGCCGGGACGGAGCCTCAATACGCAGTATTTT. This codes for CASSWGPGRSLNTQYF.

In its sample, this clonotype was seen a few times. The genes are TRBV10-3 and TRBJ2-7; 9 positions agree with TRBD1. This CDR3 has 14 amino acids. Unmatched junction bases numbered 7, after V lost 6 bases and J lost 4 bases. CDR1 ENHRY and CDR2 SYGVKD come from the germline V gene. CDR3 in DNA: TGTGCCATCAGCGACGGGACAGGGAGTTACGAGCAGTACTTC. Its translation is CAISDGTGSYEQYF.

This clonotype was seen a handful of times. The V call is TRBV7-9, the J call TRBJ2-1, with 7 bases aligning to TRBD2. Losses at the gene ends were 2 bases for V and 4 bases for J; bases not matched to a gene: 5. CDR1 is SEHNR and CDR2 is FQNEAQ in the germline V gene (reference sequence). The length of the CDR3 is 15 residues. CDR3 bases: TGTGCCAGCAGCTTAAAGCTAGCGGTGTACAATGAGCAGTTCTTC. This translates into CASSLKLAVYNEQFF.

This chain joins TRBV7-6 and TRBJ1-5; D possibly corresponds to TRBD1 (5 bases). Germline-derived CDR1 and CDR2 are SGHVS and FNYEAQ. CDR3 size: 14 residues. V was pared by 3 bases and J by 10 bases, with 16 bases between. CDR3 in amino acids: CASSFGDFLSPQHF. The CDR3 DNA is TGTGCCAGCAGCTTCGGGGACTTCCTCTCCCCCCAGCATTTT. Combining the CDR3 with reference TRBV7-6 and TRBJ1-5 gives the whole variable domain GAGVSQSPRYKVTKRGQDVALRCDPISGHVSLYWYRQALGQGPEFLTYFNYEAQQDKSGLPNDRFSAERPEGSISTLTIQRTEQRDSAMYRCASSFGDFLSPQHFGDGTRLSIL.

In its sample, this clonotype was seen a few times. The V gene is TRBV19, the J gene TRBJ2-5; possibly TRBD1 for D (6 bases). Trimming removed 1 base from V and 5 bases from J, with 11 bases in between. The CDR3 totals 14 residues. Germline V gene data show CDR1 as LNHDA and CDR2 as SQIVND (reference sequence). The DNA of the CDR3 is TGTGCCAGTAGTATAGTTGGGGGCGGGGAGACCCAGTACTTC. It translates to CASSIVGGGETQYF.

The V gene is TRBV4-1, the J gene TRBJ2-1; 9 bases are a match to TRBD2. The V gene's germline CDR1 is MGHRA and CDR2 YSYEKL. The ends lost 3 bases at V and 6 bases at J; junction bases unmatched: 15. The CDR3 extends over 18 amino acids. The CDR3 DNA reads TGCGCCAGCAGCCAGTTCCCATTAGCGGGGGTCTTTCGCAATGAGCAGTTCTTC. Its translation is CASSQFPLAGVFRNEQFF.

The chain joins TRBV6-1 to TRBJ2-2; TRBD1 agrees at 9 bases. V was pared by 3 bases and J by 5 bases, with 10 bases of the junction left unmatched. The V gene's germline CDR1 is MNHNS and CDR2 SASEGT. The CDR3 has 17 amino acids. DNA of the CDR3: TGTGCCAGCAGTGATCCGGTCGGGACAGGGCGAACCGGGGAGCTGTTTTTT. The encoded protein is CASSDPVGTGRTGELFF.

The V call is TRBV19, the J call TRBJ2-5; possibly TRBD1 or TRBD2 for D (6 bases each). The CDR3 spans 14 residues. The germline V gene encodes CDR1 LNHDA and CDR2 SQIVND (reference sequence). Trimming took off 5 bases at V and 1 base at J, with 11 bases between the two ends. CDR3 DNA: TGTGCCAGTAGTTTCGAGGGGGGCCAAGAGACCCAGTACTTC. Amino acids: CASSFEGGQETQYF.

A single count supports this clonotype. This rearrangement joins TRBV2 to TRBJ1-1; TRBD1 matches at 9 bases. V lost 6 bases, J lost 3 bases, and 2 bases stayed unmatched. The germline gives CDR1 SNHLY, CDR2 FYNNEI. This CDR3 is built from 13 residues. CDR3: CASSGDRDTEAFF. The CDR3 nucleotides are TGTGCCAGCAGCGGGGACAGGGACACTGAAGCTTTCTTT. The full variable domain, in which reference TRBV2 and TRBJ1-1 provide the parts outside the CDR3, is EPEVTQTPSHQVTQMGQEVILRCVPISNHLYFYWYRQILGQKVEFLVSFYNNEISEKSEIFDDQFSVERPDGSNFTLKIRSTKLEDSAMYFCASSGDRDTEAFFGQGTRLTVV.

The rearrangement joins TRBV7-4 to TRBJ2-3, with 8 bases identical to TRBD1. Germline V gene lookup returns CDR1 SGHVT and CDR2 SQSDAQ. Trimming removed 5 bases from V and 1 base from J; junction bases left unmatched: 5. The CDR3 extends over 15 amino acids. The CDR3 region is CASSPSDRGTDTQYF. The DNA of the CDR3 is TGTGCCAGCAGCCCATCGGACAGGGGCACAGATACGCAGTATTTT.

In this sample, this clonotype turned up many times. The chain carries TRBV7-8 and TRBJ2-7; 7 nucleotides agree with TRBD1. The germline V gene encodes CDR1 SGHVS and CDR2 FQNEAQ. V lost 0 bases and J lost 1; bases outside the gene matches: 3. The CDR3 consists of 15 residues. In DNA, the CDR3 is TGTGCCAGCAGCTTAGCGTCAGGGGGTTCCTACGAGCAGTACTTC. Translating gives CASSLASGGSYEQYF.

The chain joins TRBV25-1 to TRBJ1-6; no definite D call. The germline V gene has CDR1 MGHDK and CDR2 SYGVNS. V was clipped by 3 bases and J by 14 bases, with 14 bases between them. This CDR3 is 13 amino acids long. The DNA for the CDR3 is TGTGCCAGCAGTGAGCCGAGTCTGGCGGCCCTCCACTTT. Amino acids: CASSEPSLAALHF.

Only a few counts were recorded for this clonotype. The chain has TRBV24-1 and TRBJ2-3; D ambiguous. Germline CDR1 reads KGHDR; CDR2 reads SFDVKD. The length of the CDR3 is 11 residues. The ends were cut back, 10 bases at V and 8 bases at J, with 12 bases in the middle. The CDR3 DNA follows: TGTGCCACTGCGTCGGAATTTACGCAGTATTTT. This gives the protein CATASEFTQYF.

The V gene is TRBV20-1, the J gene TRBJ2-7; perhaps TRBD1 as D (6 bases). Looked up from germline, CDR1 is DFQATT and CDR2 is SNEGSKA (reference sequence). This CDR3 is 11 amino acids long. V gave up 5 bases and J gave up 5 bases, with 10 bases separating them. The CDR3 is CSARRGNEQYF. CDR3 sequence (DNA): TGCAGTGCTCGTAGGGGGAACGAGCAGTACTTC.

This clonotype has a handful of counts. The chain carries TRBV6-1 and TRBJ1-1; D may be TRBD1 (5 bases). V was pared by 6 bases and J by 3 bases, with 14 bases between. Germline V gives CDR1 MNHNS, CDR2 SASEGT. This CDR3 region has 14 residues. This chain's CDR3 is CASRGTDLDTEAFF. CDR3 nucleotides: TGTGCCAGCAGGGGGACGGACCTGGACACTGAAGCTTTCTTT.

This clonotype was detected a few times. The CDR3 DNA reads TGTGCCACAAGCCCACCGAGGAGGGGGCACAGTGGCTACACCTTC. Protein product: CATSPPRRGHSGYTF. The chain recombines TRBV2 with TRBJ1-2; TRBD1 matches at 7 bases. Germline loops: CDR1 SNHLY, CDR2 FYNNEI. The CDR3 sequence is 15 residues long. V dropped 10 bases and J dropped 7; count of bases not matched to a gene: 18.

This clonotype was observed a few times. This chain uses TRBV4-3 with TRBJ2-1; D is uncertain. Germline assignment: CDR1 LGHNA and CDR2 YSLEER. The V end lost 0 bases, the J end lost 4 bases, and 10 bases lay between the germline ends. The CDR3 is 15 residues long. CDR3 nucleotide sequence: TGCGCCAGCAGCCAAGACGGAACTTCTTACAATGAGCAGTTCTTC. This sequence encodes CASSQDGTSYNEQFF.

This rearrangement joins TRBV7-9 to TRBJ2-3; TRBD2 is a possible D gene (6 bases). Germline CDR1 reads SEHNR; CDR2 reads FQNEAQ (reference sequence). This CDR3 spans 16 amino acids. The ends were cut back, 5 bases at V and 4 bases at J, with 19 bases in the middle. The DNA of the CDR3 is TGTGCCAGCAGCAGAATACCGGGAGAGGGTCCAGATACGCAGTATTTT. Protein: CASSRIPGEGPDTQYF.

The J gene is TRBJ2-7, the V gene TRBV5-6, with 7 bases matching TRBD2. This CDR3 comprises 15 residues. Losses at the gene ends were 2 bases for V and 2 bases for J; bases not matched to a gene: 7. Germline V lookup: CDR1 SGHDT, CDR2 YYEEEE. The CDR3 sequence is CASSFGSSGTYEQYF. DNA of the CDR3: TGTGCCAGCAGCTTCGGGTCTAGCGGTACCTACGAGCAGTACTTC.

On this clonotype: This clone may be a read error of a much larger clone one base away. This chain links TRBV7-2 with TRBJ2-2, with a tentative D call TRBD2 (5 bases). Germline V gives CDR1 SGHTA, CDR2 FQGNSA. The CDR3 is made up of 13 amino acids. The CDR3: CASSSDLTGELCF. The CDR3 bases are TGTGCCAGCAGCTCCGACCTCACCGGGGAGCTGTGTTTT.

V usage is TRBV10-3 and J usage is TRBJ1-1, with unresolved D. Germline values: CDR1 ENHRY, CDR2 SYGVKD. The CDR3 runs to 15 residues. Deletions cut 7 bases from V and 6 bases from J, with 21 bases between. The CDR3 protein is CAIIPDSLSVAEAFF. The CDR3 DNA reads as TGTGCCATCATTCCCGACTCCCTATCGGTAGCTGAAGCTTTCTTT.

The genes are TRBV19 and TRBJ2-3; a possible D gene is TRBD1 (6 bases). Germline V gene sequence: CDR1 LNHDA, CDR2 SQIVND (reference sequence). The CDR3 is 15 residues long. With 4 bases removed from V and 1 base from J, the gap between germline ends came to 12 bases. The CDR3 bases are TGTGCCAGTAGTACGTCAGGGGCTCGCACAGATACGCAGTATTTT. It is translated as CASSTSGARTDTQYF.

The chain links TRBV11-2 to TRBJ2-2, with D tentatively TRBD1 (6 bases). Trimming cost V 2 bases and J 6 bases, with 10 bases left between them. This CDR3 region has 14 residues. Germline assignment: CDR1 SGHAT and CDR2 FQNNGV. CDR3 region: CASSLMQGPGELFF. The CDR3 DNA follows: TGTGCCAGCAGCTTAATGCAGGGGCCCGGGGAGCTGTTTTTT.

This clonotype was observed once. A much larger clone differs by one base, so this may be a read error. The chain carries TRBV7-6 and TRBJ1-1; D gene unclear. Trimming took 6 bases from V and 4 from J, leaving 12 bases between them. The CDR3 has 13 residues. Per germline, CDR1 SGHVS and CDR2 FNYEAQ. The chain's CDR3 is CASRFSLSTEAFF. For the CDR3, the DNA is TGTGCCAGCAGGTTTTCCCTGAGCACTGAAGCTTTCTTT.

The chain links TRBV3-1 to TRBJ2-1, with 10 bases matching TRBD2. Germline V gene lookup returns CDR1 LGHDT and CDR2 YNNKEL (reference sequence). The CDR3 runs to 16 residues. V shed 0 bases, J shed 4 bases, and the junction held 3 bases outside the gene matches. CDR3 region: CASSQESGGDYNEQFF. Written as DNA, the CDR3 is TGTGCCAGCAGCCAAGAAAGCGGGGGGGATTACAATGAGCAGTTCTTC.

The chain couples TRBV7-9 to TRBJ2-7; either TRBD1 or TRBD2 may supply D (5 bases each). CDR3 length: 14 amino acids. From germline, CDR1 is SEHNR and CDR2 FQNEAQ (reference sequence). V dropped 4 bases and J dropped 2 bases, with 12 bases sitting between them. CDR3 sequence reads: CASSSRDGTYEQYF. CDR3 sequence (DNA): TGTGCCAGCAGCTCCCGGGACGGAACCTACGAGCAGTACTTC. Variable domain in full (rest from reference TRBV7-9 and TRBJ2-7): DTGVSQNPRHKITKRGQNVTFRCDPISEHNRLYWYRQTLGQGPEFLTYFQNEAQLEKSRLLSDRFSAERPKGSFSTLEIQRTEQGDSAMYLCASSSRDGTYEQYFGPGTRLTVT.

This clonotype was observed a handful of times. The genes are TRBV24-1 and TRBJ1-2; D unclear. The ends were cut back, 4 bases at V and 5 bases at J, with 13 bases in the middle. The CDR3 covers 14 residues. CDR1 and CDR2 (germline): KGHDR, SFDVKD. The CDR3: CATSEADGFYGYTF. The CDR3 coding sequence is TGTGCCACCAGTGAGGCTGACGGTTTTTATGGCTACACCTTC.

This clonotype has just a few counts. The chain uses TRBV4-1 and TRBJ2-2; no reliable D call. The CDR3 is made up of 17 amino acids. V was cut by 2 bases and J by 3 bases, with 16 bases left in between. CDR1 and CDR2 (germline): MGHRA, YSYEKL. DNA for the CDR3: TGCGCCAGCAGCCAACTCCCGTTTCCCGTGGACACCGGGGAGCTGTTTTTT. This translates into CASSQLPFPVDTGELFF.

This clonotype occurred a few times. The genes are TRBV7-8 and TRBJ2-5, with D unresolved. Trimming pared 4 bases from V and 1 base from J, leaving 10 bases between. The germline gives CDR1 SGHVS, CDR2 FQNEAQ. The CDR3 is 14 amino acids. As DNA, the CDR3 is TGTGCCAGCAGCTCAATTGGGGTCCAAGAGACCCAGTACTTC. Protein product: CASSSIGVQETQYF.